The entry that follows covers one T cell receptor (beta chain) sequence. This clone's antigen is unknown. It has no much larger one-base neighbor in the sample; base qualities were not kept. One collaborating source in Seattle enrolled patients during active infection and followed them longitudinally through the course of disease. The collaborating institutions used their own protocols to collect whole blood in K2EDTA tubes. For TCRbeta analysis, collaborators shipped samples as frozen whole blood, isolated PBMCs, or DNA extracted from either of those sample types. This sample stems from a study of blood T cell repertoires in COVID-19 (TCRdb year 2020). With respect to the entire study: The collaborator samples originated in the United States, Italy and Spain and spanned the acute and convalescent phases of COVID-19. Samples came from the ongoing ImmuneRACE study (first 160 participants) plus 1,254 subjects from 6 global collaborators. HLA class I and class II types, where available, came from metadata supplied by the sample provider rather than from assay-based typing. The material from the prospective study consisted of cDNA or gDNA derived from T cells, B-cell-depleted T cells, or PBMCs. Nearly every sample came with metadata listing a de-identified subject ID, COVID-19 status, age in years and sex. The dataset comprised deeply sampled blood TCRbeta repertoires from subjects exposed to, actively infected with, or recovered from COVID-19. The repertoires were released in a freely available public database intended as a resource for research on the immune response to SARS-CoV-2.

CDR1 SGHTA and CDR2 FQGNSA are derived from the germline V gene. The CDR3 numbers 15 residues from cysteine through phenylalanine. CDR3 DNA is the only sequence kept; it has 45 bases, read in frame from the first base. V drops 3 bases and J drops 12 bases, leaving 21 bases in between. Findings and caveats that apply to the study as a whole: Clinical and demographic metadata were provided uncurated, with the amount varying by source and participant.

TCRbeta CDR3 regions were amplified from genomic DNA using the immunoSEQ Assay, a bias-controlled multiplex PCR. From the authors' description of their analysis: Nucleated cell counts per sample were estimated from amplification of reference gene primers within the assay. Sequence reads were collapsed and filtered to measure the absolute abundance of every unique TCRbeta CDR3 rearrangement. For each sample, productive Simpson clonality was calculated by taking the square root of Simpson's diversity index across productive rearrangements. TCRdb took over this immuneACCESS table, retaining in-frame rearrangements with V and J assigned. Such tables are incomplete; in checked studies, under half of the missing clones stem from an unresolved V gene, and the remainder is unexplained. V and J calls and clone size are as listed in that table; D and trimming were resolved from the DNA. The sample table records some 290,000 clones; about nine tenths of these occur just once. The leading ten clones occupy approximately 10% of the sample.

The receptor was derived from a woman aged 30 to 39 with COVID-19, enrolled during active disease. What was sequenced was peripheral blood. The sequence links TRBV7-2 to TRBJ2-1; matching of 5 bases hints at TRBD2 as the D gene. The CDR3 amino acid sequence is: CASSFFSPSREGQFF. The DNA is TGTGCCAGCAGCTTTTTCAGCCCGTCACGGGAAGGGCAGTTCTTC. This CDR3, with the reference TRBV7-2 and TRBJ2-1 proteins standing in past its ends, gives the full variable domain GAGVSQSPSNKVTEKGKDVELRCDPISGHTALYWYRQSLGQGLEFLIYFQGNSAPDKSGLPSDRFSAERTGGSVSTLTIQRTQQEDSAVYLCASSFFSPSREGQFFGPGTRLTVL.